This T cell receptor (beta chain) was sequenced for a study of T cells after yellow fever vaccination. Trimming pared 4 bases from V and 3 bases from J, leaving 19 bases between. This CDR3 has 17 residues. Germline values: CDR1 SGHNT, CDR2 YYREEE (reference sequence). TCRdb processed the 5' RACE reads anew with MiXCR; each CDR3 protein has one entry. The sample contains about 360,000 distinct CDR3 sequences, 6.2% of which appear only once. The receptor was derived from a man aged 30-40 years who received the YFV17D yellow fever vaccine. This chain connects TRBV5-4 to TRBJ2-2; D ambiguous. Sequences were derived from PBMCs, sampled 5 days after the yellow fever booster vaccination. CDR3 bases: TGTGCCAGCAGCCCCGCGGACGGACGAGAGTACACCGGGGAGCTGTTTTTT. It translates to CASSPADGREYTGELFF.